The text below deals with one T cell receptor (beta chain). Antigen: not known. CDR1 is SGHRS and CDR2 is YFSETQ in the germline V gene. The CDR3 sequence is 12 residues long. V was cut by 4 bases and J by 7 bases, with 9 bases left in between. This sample stems from a study of OX40 agonist ivuxolimab in advanced cancers. The study's findings and limits: Expanded clones were, on average, more numerous in CD8+ T cells than in CD4+. The study observed clonal expansion of CD4+ and CD8+ blood T cells by week 6 at 0.1 to 3.0 mg/kg. Among the lowest peripheral clonal expansion occurred in 0.1-3.0 mg/kg partial responders.

TCRdb's copy holds only in-frame clones and misses some; the assay was immunoSEQ multiplex PCR. Here the sample spans 100,000 or so clones, 91% being singletons. The material sequenced was CD4+ or CD8+ T cells sorted from blood, taken in a trial of the OX40 agonist ivuxolimab. The sequence was obtained from an adult with an advanced solid tumor such as melanoma, head and neck, liver or kidney cancer. The V call is TRBV5-1, the J call TRBJ2-1, with D uncertain. The CDR3 loop reads CASSITRNEQFF. The CDR3 DNA sequence: TGCGCCAGCAGCATAACGAGGAATGAGCAGTTCTTC.